This T cell receptor beta chain was identified during a study of shared clonotypes between healthy human individuals. Study results and caveats: Read depth was anticipated to influence clonotype sharing among donors.

A remark on this clone: Its cognate antigen is unknown.

Produced via immunoSEQ multiplex PCR; TCRdb's table is partial and in-frame only. The top ten clones hold approximately 0.4% of a sample with roughly 1,600,000 clones, 98% to 99% of them seen once. Material for sequencing was naive CD4+ T cells sorted from blood. Subset meaning: CD45RA+ positively selected. This clonotype was sampled from a man aged 25 to 40 in good health.

CDR3 in amino acids: CASSVEVRGQVYF. The CDR3, as DNA: TGTGCCAGCAGCGTAGAAGTTCGGGGACAGGTGTACTTC. This chain joins TRBV9 and TRBJ2-7; 8 bases line up with TRBD1. The germline V gene has CDR1 SGDLS and CDR2 YYNGEE. The CDR3 length is 13 residues. The junction had 8 bases not matched to a gene; V was cut back by 0 bases and J by 12 bases. Complete variable domain (other parts from reference TRBV9 and TRBJ2-7): DSGVTQTPKHLITATGQRVTLRCSPRSGDLSVYWYQQSLDQGLQFLIQYYNGEERAKGNILERFSAQQFPDLHSELNLSSLELGDSALYFCASSVEVRGQVYFGPGTRLTVT.